These T cell receptor beta chains were read from a single sample in a study of cytomegalovirus exposure and HLA in healthy donors. Generated by immunoSEQ multiplex PCR, the TCRdb table keeps only in-frame clones and is missing some. Among around 200,000 clones listed, approximately 80% were seen once. Sample: PBMCs. The source is a boy aged 5 to 17 in good health and CMV-seronegative. The conserved cysteine and the conserved F or W are not part of the CDR3 here. Each record gives: V gene, J gene, D gene, CDR3 protein. The D gene is left open where the match is weak.

TRBV6-6	TRBJ1-5	TRBD1	ASSNSGTGKNQPQH
TRBV6-5	TRBJ1-2	.	ASSYTEFRGYT
TRBV5-6	TRBJ2-3	TRBD2	ASSPGLEEDTQY
TRBV19	TRBJ1-6	TRBD1	ASTGTVRSSYNSPLH
TRBV6-1	TRBJ2-7	.	ASDSYEQY
TRBV19	TRBJ2-3	TRBD1	ASSIEGTGSLSDTQY
TRBV30	TRBJ2-3	.	AWSGGQTSGTDTQY
TRBV27	TRBJ1-4	.	ASSLWGATNEKLF
TRBV13	TRBJ2-1	TRBD2	ASTYRGRGNNEQF
TRBV4-3	TRBJ2-4	.	ASSQISLASQAKNIQY
TRBV27	TRBJ1-2	TRBD1	ASSFSGQSYGYT
TRBV4-2	TRBJ2-3	TRBD2	ASSQDLGGGLADTQY
TRBV4-2	TRBJ1-2	.	ASSHFPAGQTNYGYT
TRBV19	TRBJ2-1	TRBD2	ASSIRGSGRVNEQF
TRBV25-1	TRBJ2-6	TRBD1	ASSDRGTVSGANVLT
TRBV4-1	TRBJ1-3	.	ASSPRGGKGELNTIY
TRBV7-8	TRBJ1-4	.	ASRSQSGRANEKLF
TRBV29-1	TRBJ2-7	TRBD2	SVNSGGFGYEQY
TRBV7-2	TRBJ2-7	TRBD2	ASSANGLAGGPYEQY
TRBV7-9	TRBJ1-2	.	ASSLAEAGGYGYT
TRBV2	TRBJ2-2	.	ASSENGGIGELF
TRBV6-1	TRBJ2-1	.	ASSVRQTLSYNEQF
TRBV7-6	TRBJ1-1	.	ASSPPSSPEAF
TRBV18	TRBJ2-7	TRBD2	ASSPAGAYEQY
TRBV28	TRBJ2-3	TRBD2	ASSLAGVTDTQY
TRBV28	TRBJ2-7	.	HAGSYEQY
TRBV5-8	TRBJ2-1	.	ASRPRGASYNEQF
TRBV6-5	TRBJ2-2	.	ATAMWTPNTGELF
TRBV30	TRBJ1-4	TRBD1	AWSFLDREEEKLF
TRBV15	TRBJ1-5	.	ATSQQGGNQPQH
TRBV19	TRBJ2-5	.	ASSPLNGETQY
TRBV7-2	TRBJ2-1	TRBD2	ASSLVRLAGLWVNEQF
TRBV27	TRBJ2-2	TRBD1	ASSLSQGVRAGELF
TRBV7-2	TRBJ2-2	.	ASSLNSFVTGELF
TRBV10-3	TRBJ2-5	TRBD1	AISESAGGYQETQY
TRBV19	TRBJ2-7	TRBD1	ASSVGQGINEQY
TRBV12-5	TRBJ2-2	TRBD1	ASGLGTGQGARELF
TRBV19	TRBJ1-2	.	ASSINERGFGYT
TRBV27	TRBJ1-1	.	ASSSPGQNTEAF
TRBV25-1	TRBJ2-5	TRBD1	ASSEWTGGTQETQY
TRBV2	TRBJ2-1	.	ASEGLVSPNEQF
TRBV5-1	TRBJ2-1	TRBD1	ASSFRDRGGDEQF
TRBV11-2	TRBJ1-2	TRBD1	ASSLEDRVHGYT
TRBV2	TRBJ2-3	TRBD2	ATLAPPRVSGGDTQY
TRBV7-9	TRBJ1-2	TRBD1	SSSSRDRVANGYT
TRBV5-1	TRBJ2-1	.	ASSISLGASYNEQF